This T cell receptor (beta chain) is from a study of blood T cell repertoires in COVID-19. Background on the study: Donors in the United States, Italy and Spain gave samples during acute or convalescent COVID-19. The analysed material was cDNA or gDNA that came from T cells, B-cell-depleted T cells, or PBMCs.

Here immunoSEQ multiplex PCR was the method, and the copy in TCRdb shows in-frame clones only, minus some. The data contain some 130,000 clones, around four fifths of them seen just once; the ten biggest clones take up roughly 11%. The sequence derives from a man in his 60s who had recovered from COVID-19. The sequenced material came from peripheral blood.

DNA of the CDR3: TGTGCCAGCAGCTTAAACTTCCAAGAGACCCAGTACTTC. It codes for CASSLNFQETQYF. The rearrangement links TRBV7-3 to TRBJ2-5, with D hard to call. The length of the CDR3 is 13 residues. The germline gives CDR1 SGHTA, CDR2 FQGTGA. Deletions cut 1 base from V and 1 base from J, with 4 bases between.